This T cell receptor beta chain was sequenced in a study of T cells in Graves' hyperthyroidism and ophthalmopathy. From RNA transcripts, TCR beta CDR3 regions were amplified. Carried out on the TCR CDR3, a first-round RT-PCR used the HTBI primer set. TCRdb called the multiplex PCR reads again in MiXCR, with one record for every CDR3 protein. The sample shows approximately 700,000 distinct CDR3 sequences, just under 45% of them seen only once. This clonotype has a handful of counts. The germline V gene encodes CDR1 SGHAT and CDR2 FQNNGV. The CDR3 spans 14 residues. Trimming removed 1 base from V and 2 bases from J, with 9 bases in between.

Sequencing was performed on peripheral blood or thyroid tissue (not recorded which). This TCR was recovered from an adult man with Graves' disease, either hyperthyroidism or ophthalmopathy (not recorded which). This chain uses TRBV11-2 with TRBJ2-7; D is unresolved. The chain's CDR3 is CASSLVVHPYEQYF. In DNA form, the CDR3 reads TGTGCCAGCAGCTTAGTAGTACACCCCTACGAGCAGTACTTC.